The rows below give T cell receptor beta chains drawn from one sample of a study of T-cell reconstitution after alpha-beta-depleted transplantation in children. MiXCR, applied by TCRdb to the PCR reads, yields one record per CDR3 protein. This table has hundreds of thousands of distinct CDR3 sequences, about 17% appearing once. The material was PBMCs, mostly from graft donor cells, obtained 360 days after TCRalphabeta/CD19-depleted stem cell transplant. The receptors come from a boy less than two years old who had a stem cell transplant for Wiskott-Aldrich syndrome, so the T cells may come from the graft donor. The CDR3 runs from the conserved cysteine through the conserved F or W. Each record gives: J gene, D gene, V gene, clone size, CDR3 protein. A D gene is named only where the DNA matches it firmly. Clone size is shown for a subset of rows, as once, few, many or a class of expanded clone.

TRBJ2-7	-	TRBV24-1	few	CATSDRDPFEQYF
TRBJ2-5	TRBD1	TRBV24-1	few	CATSEPGQQETQYF
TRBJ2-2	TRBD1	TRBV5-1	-	CASSFQGAGELFF
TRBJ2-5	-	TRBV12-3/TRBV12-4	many	CASRQGETQYF
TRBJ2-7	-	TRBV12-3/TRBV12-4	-	CASSQQDHEQYF
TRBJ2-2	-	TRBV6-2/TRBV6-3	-	CASSYSWYPSNTGELFF
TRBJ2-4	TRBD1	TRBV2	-	CASRTGGLNIQYF
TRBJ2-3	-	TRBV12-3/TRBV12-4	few	CASSSTDSRYTQYF
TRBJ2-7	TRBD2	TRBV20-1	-	CSARGLAGGYEQYF
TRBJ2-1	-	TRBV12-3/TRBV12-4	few	CASSLEGGFKQFF
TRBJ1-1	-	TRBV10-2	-	CASSEGHTEAFF
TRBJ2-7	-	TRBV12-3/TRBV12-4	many	CASSFNRDYEQYF
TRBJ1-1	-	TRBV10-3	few	CAISERNTEAFF
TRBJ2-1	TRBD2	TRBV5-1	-	CASSQVAGGNEQFF
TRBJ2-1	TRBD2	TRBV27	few	CASQRGALYNEQFF
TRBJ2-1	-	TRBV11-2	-	CASSLVMRSSYNEQFF
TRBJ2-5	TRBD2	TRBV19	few	CASIGLAGVETQYF
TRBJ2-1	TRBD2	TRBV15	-	CATSDMTSCMNNEQFF
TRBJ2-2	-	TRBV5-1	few	CASSLAQGNGELFF
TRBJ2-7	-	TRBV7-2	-	CASSLGPGDYEQYF
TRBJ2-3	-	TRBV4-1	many	CASSQEARGHTDTQYF
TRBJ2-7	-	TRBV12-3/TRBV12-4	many	CASSSRPPYEQYF
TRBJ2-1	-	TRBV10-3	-	CAISDGGRGNEQFF
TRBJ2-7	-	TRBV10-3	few	CATDWGGGYEQYF
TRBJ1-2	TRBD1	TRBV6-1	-	CASSENRGYGYTF
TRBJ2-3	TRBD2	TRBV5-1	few	CASSVGLAGETDTQYF
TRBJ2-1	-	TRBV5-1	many	CASSLPTSNEQFF
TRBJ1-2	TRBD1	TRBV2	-	CASRGDRDGYGYTF
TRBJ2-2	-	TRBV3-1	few	CASSRVPGRNTGELFF
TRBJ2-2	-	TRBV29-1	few	CSVEAGFTGELFF
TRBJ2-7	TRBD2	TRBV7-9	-	CASSLGALAGGGYEQYF
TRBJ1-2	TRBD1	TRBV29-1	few	CSVRTGSYGYTF
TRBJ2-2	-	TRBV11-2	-	CASSSPRTGELFF
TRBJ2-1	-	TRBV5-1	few	CASSSRLYNEQFF
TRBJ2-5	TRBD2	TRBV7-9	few	CASSRHGAGVQETQYF
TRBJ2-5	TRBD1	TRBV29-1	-	CSVAYRGSQETQYF
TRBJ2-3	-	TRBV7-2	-	CASSPRRADTQYF
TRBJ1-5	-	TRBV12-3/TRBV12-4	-	CASSLGAYSNQPQHF
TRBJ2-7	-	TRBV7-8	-	CASSLVGQGIHEQYF
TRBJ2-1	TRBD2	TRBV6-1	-	CASGRPGGASEQFF
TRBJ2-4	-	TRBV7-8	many	CASSLGIWFENIQYF
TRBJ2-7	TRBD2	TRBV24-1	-	CATSDGGLAGTEQYF
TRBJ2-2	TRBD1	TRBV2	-	CASSGRTGGVSGELFF
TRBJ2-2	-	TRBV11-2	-	CASSLWGADTGELFF
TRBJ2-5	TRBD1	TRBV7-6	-	CASSQGVLRETQYF
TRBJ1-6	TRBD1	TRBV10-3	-	CAISGTGDSPLHF
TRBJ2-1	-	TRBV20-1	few	CSARGVNPYNEQFF
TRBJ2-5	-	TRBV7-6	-	CASSYLAVGGERVETQYF
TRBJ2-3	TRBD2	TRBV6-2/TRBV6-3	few	CASSSQPGLAAQRSGTDTQYF
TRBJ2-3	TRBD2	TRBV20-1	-	CSAPRTSGSFTSTDTQYF
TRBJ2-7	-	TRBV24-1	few	CATRMDRLHF
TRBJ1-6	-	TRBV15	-	CATSRSKREGSPLHF
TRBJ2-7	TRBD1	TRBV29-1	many	CSGGQGGSYEQYF
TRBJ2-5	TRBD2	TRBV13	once	CASSLGLAGGSETQYF
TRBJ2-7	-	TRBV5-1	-	CASRRDLATYEQYF
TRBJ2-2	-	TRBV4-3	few	CASSQDYPYTGELFF
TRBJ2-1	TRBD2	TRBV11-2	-	CASSPSVVAGGSYNEQFF
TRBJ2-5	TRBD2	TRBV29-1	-	CSVPGGQETQYF